The 14 T cell receptor beta chains below come from one sample, sequenced in a study of shared clonotypes between healthy human individuals. Assay used: immunoSEQ multiplex PCR; TCRdb lists only in-frame clones, some missing. The table lists around 720,000 clones, around four fifths of them singletons. The sequencing input was memory CD4+ T cells sorted from blood. Subset of the sample: CD45RA-negative fraction. The receptors stem from a woman in her twenties or thirties in good health.

The V call is TRBV15, the J call TRBJ1-2; D possibly corresponds to TRBD1 (6 bases). The CDR3 is made up of 15 amino acids. V lost 4 bases, J lost 7 bases, and 19 bases lay in between. The germline CDR1 and CDR2 sequences are LNHNV and YYDKDF (reference sequence). The CDR3 protein is CATSNQTWGGSGYTF. The CDR3 nucleotides are TGTGCCACCAGCAACCAGACGTGGGGGGGCTCTGGCTACACCTTC.

This clone was detected ten times or more. This specimen includes other DNA sequences encoding the same CDR3. CDR3 in DNA: TGCAGCGTTGACGGTTCTACAGATACGCAGTATTTT. Protein sequence: CSVDGSTDTQYF. V usage is TRBV29-1 and J usage is TRBJ2-3; D unclear. With 3 bases removed from V and 3 bases from J, the gap between germline ends came to 7 bases. CDR1 and CDR2 from the germline V gene are SQVTM and ANQGSEA. This CDR3 contains 12 residues.

This clone came up a few times. The CDR3 spells CASSYRGVTEAFF. CDR3 DNA sequence: TGCGCCAGCAGCTACAGGGGCGTCACTGAAGCTTTCTTT. The chain has TRBV5-1 and TRBJ1-1; TRBD1 aligns across 7 bases. CDR1 SGHRS and CDR2 YFSETQ come from the germline V gene. Trimming cost V 3 bases and J 4 bases; bases outside gene matches: 3. This CDR3 has 13 residues. Full variable domain (missing parts from reference TRBV5-1 and TRBJ1-1): KAGVTQTPRYLIKTRGQQVTLSCSPISGHRSVSWYQQTPGQGLQFLFEYFSETQRNKGNFPGRFSGRQFSNSRSEMNVSTLELGDSALYLCASSYRGVTEAFFGQGTRLTVV.

This chain uses TRBV19 with TRBJ2-7; D is undetermined. The germline gives CDR1 LNHDA, CDR2 SQIVND (reference sequence). The length of the CDR3 is 15 residues. V was pared by 4 bases and J by 2 bases, with 15 bases between. CDR3 region: CASSTHLTEAYEQYF. Here the CDR3 DNA reads TGTGCCAGTAGTACCCACCTTACAGAGGCCTACGAGCAGTACTTC.

V usage is TRBV28 and J usage is TRBJ1-1, with a possible D match to TRBD1 (5 bases). The germline gives CDR1 MDHEN, CDR2 SYDVKM. The germline V and J ends were trimmed by 1 base and 3 bases, with 9 bases remaining between them. The CDR3 contains 14 residues. The CDR3 bases are TGTGCCAGCAGTTTATCGCCAGGGCACACTGAAGCTTTCTTT. This encodes CASSLSPGHTEAFF.

This chain links TRBV7-9 with TRBJ1-2; TRBD1 might be the D (6 bases). There are 14 residues in the CDR3. Germline lookup yields CDR1 SEHNR and CDR2 FQNEAQ (reference sequence). The ends were cut back, 0 bases at V and 8 bases at J, with 13 bases in the middle. The CDR3 region is CASSLASGERGYTF. The CDR3 DNA is TGTGCCAGCAGCTTAGCCTCAGGGGAACGAGGCTACACCTTC.

This chain links TRBV6-1 with TRBJ2-1; D may correspond to TRBD1 or TRBD2 (5 bases each). V lost 10 bases and J lost 8, with 15 bases in between. This CDR3 has 12 residues. Germline CDR1 reads MNHNS; CDR2 reads SASEGT. The CDR3 region has the DNA TGTGCCACCGGGGCTAGAAGTGATGAGCAGTTCTTC. Amino acid sequence: CATGARSDEQFF.

This clone was seen only a few times. The chain carries TRBV27 and TRBJ2-6; a weak D match, TRBD1 (6 bases). Germline V gene sequence: CDR1 MNHEY, CDR2 SMNVEV (reference sequence). This CDR3 has 18 amino acids. V lost 5 bases and J lost 0, with 17 bases in between. The CDR3 protein is CASSKKGHLLSGANVLTF. The DNA for the CDR3 is TGTGCCAGCAGTAAGAAGGGACATCTCCTCTCTGGGGCCAACGTCCTGACTTTC.

This chain uses TRBV7-9 with TRBJ2-7, with TRBD1 matching 12 bases. The CDR3 is 14 residues long. V gave up 5 bases and J gave up 6 bases; unmatched junction bases: 5. The V gene's germline CDR1 is SEHNR and CDR2 FQNEAQ (reference sequence). CDR3 in amino acids: CASSPGQGATEQYF. CDR3 sequence (DNA): TGTGCCAGCAGCCCGGGACAGGGGGCGACCGAGCAGTACTTC.

Remarks on this clone: A read error is possible here, since a much larger clone lies one base away. Other DNA variants within this sample encode the same CDR3. V usage is TRBV7-2 and J usage is TRBJ2-7; 7 nucleotides align to TRBD2. Germline V CDR1 and CDR2: SGHTA, FQGNSA. The CDR3 spans 14 residues. Trimming at V came to 4 bases and at J to 0 bases, leaving 3 bases not matched to a gene. CDR3 sequence reads: CASSSQRDSYEQYF. The CDR3 nucleotides are TGTGCCAGCAGCTCTCAGCGGGACTCCTACGAGCAGTACTTC.

The V gene is TRBV29-1, the J gene TRBJ2-5; D not resolved. The V and J ends lost 3 bases and 5 bases respectively, with 10 bases between them. This CDR3 is built from 12 residues. Germline V lookup: CDR1 SQVTM, CDR2 ANQGSEA. CDR3 sequence (DNA): TGCAGCGTTGATCACCAGGAGGAGACCCAGTACTTC. Its translation: CSVDHQEETQYF.

This clone showed up just once. This CDR3 is CASSFGTSGSYEQYF. CDR3 bases: TGTGCCAGCAGTTTTGGTACTAGCGGTAGCTACGAGCAGTACTTC. The rearrangement joins TRBV28 to TRBJ2-7; TRBD2 matches at 8 bases. This CDR3 is built from 15 residues. V shed 3 bases, J shed 3 bases, and the junction held 7 bases outside the gene matches. Per the germline V gene, CDR1 is MDHEN and CDR2 is SYDVKM. Variable domain in full (rest from reference TRBV28 and TRBJ2-7): DVKVTQSSRYLVKRTGEKVFLECVQDMDHENMFWYRQDPGLGLRLIYFSYDVKMKEKGDIPEGYSVSREKKERFSLILESASTNQTSMYLCASSFGTSGSYEQYFGPGTRLTVT.

This clone was recorded many times. Other nucleotide sequences in the sample specify the same CDR3. The J gene is TRBJ2-5, the V gene TRBV6-5; 11 positions match TRBD2. Germline V gene lookup returns CDR1 MNHEY and CDR2 SVGAGI. After removal of 5 bases from V and 1 base from J, the junction contained 3 bases not matched to a gene. The CDR3 extends over 15 amino acids. The CDR3 here is CASSPGTSGQETQYF. CDR3 DNA: TGTGCCAGCAGTCCCGGGACTAGCGGCCAAGAGACCCAGTACTTC.

This clone was seen more than once but under ten times. The chain links TRBV30 to TRBJ1-6, with 7 bases that match TRBD1. V was pared by 2 bases and J by 6 bases, with 4 bases of the junction left unmatched. From germline, CDR1 is GTSNPN and CDR2 SVGIG (reference sequence). The CDR3 covers 14 residues. CDR3 in DNA: TGTGCCTGGAGTTTAGGACAGGTTAATTCACCCCTCCACTTT. This encodes CAWSLGQVNSPLHF.